This T cell receptor beta chain was observed in a study of breast tumors, draining lymph nodes, adjacent tissues. General study findings and limits: Luminal-like breast cancer showed significantly higher tumor–nontumor repertoire similarity than basal-like. Tumors had less TCR diversity than lymph nodes, more than nontumor tissue. Data only fit, rather than demonstrated, lymph node origin of most tumor T cells. Data fit most tumor T cells coming from lymph node, expanding in tumor.

The length of the CDR3 is 12 residues. In germline, CDR1 is MGHRA, CDR2 YSYEKL. TCRdb itself ran the multiplex PCR reads through MiXCR, one entry per CDR3 protein. The sample yields around 15,000 distinct CDR3 sequences, 50% to 60% seen once. With respect to this clonotype: Its specificity is not known. At one end the junction does not follow the germline gene, possibly because of a read error.

The sequencing input was tumor-adjacent breast tissue. The V and J genes are TRBV4-1 and TRBJ2-5; 7 bases are shared with TRBD1. The source of this sequence is a female donor with breast cancer. Some clones in this sample may be carry-over from other donors' samples. The CDR3 nucleotides are TGCACCAGCAGCCCAGGGGGACAGACCCAGTACTTC. Protein product: CTSSPGGQTQYF.